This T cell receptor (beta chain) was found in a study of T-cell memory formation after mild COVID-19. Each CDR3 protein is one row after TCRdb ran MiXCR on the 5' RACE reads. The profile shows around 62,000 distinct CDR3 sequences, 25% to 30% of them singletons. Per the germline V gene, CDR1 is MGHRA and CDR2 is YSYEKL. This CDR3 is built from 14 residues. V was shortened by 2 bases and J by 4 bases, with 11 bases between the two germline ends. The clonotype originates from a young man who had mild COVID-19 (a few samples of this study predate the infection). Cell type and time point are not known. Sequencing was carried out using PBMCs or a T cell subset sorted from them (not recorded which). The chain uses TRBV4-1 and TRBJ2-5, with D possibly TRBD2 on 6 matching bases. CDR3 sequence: CASSQLTRGETQYF. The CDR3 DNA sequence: TGCGCCAGCAGCCAACTGACTAGAGGAGAGACCCAGTACTTC.